This is a list of T cell receptor beta chains from one sample in a study of T cells in Graves' hyperthyroidism and ophthalmopathy. TCRdb recomputed calls from the multiplex PCR reads with MiXCR, one row per CDR3 protein. The sample consists of fewer than 400,000 distinct CDR3 sequences, roughly 13% of them appearing once. The sequenced material came from blood. Receptors were obtained from a man in his forties or fifties with Graves' ophthalmopathy. Each CDR3 is given with its conserved first and last residue. Each record gives: D gene, clone size, J gene, V gene, CDR3 protein, CDR3 DNA. D genes are given only for firm matches. The listing skips clone size in some rows; elsewhere it reads once, few, many or a size class.

D gene: TRBD1
clone size: few
J gene: TRBJ2-7
V gene: TRBV2
CDR3 protein: CASSLTGGKSSYEQYF
CDR3 DNA: TGTGCCAGCAGTCTAACAGGGGGGAAGAGCTCCTACGAGCAGTACTTC

D gene: TRBD2
clone size: -
J gene: TRBJ2-7
V gene: TRBV4-1
CDR3 protein: CASSQVGTSGSTHEQYF
CDR3 DNA: TGCGCCAGCAGCCAAGTGGGGACTAGCGGGAGTACCCACGAGCAGTACTTC

D gene: -
clone size: many
J gene: TRBJ2-3
V gene: TRBV24-1
CDR3 protein: CATSDPNPRINTDTQYF
CDR3 DNA: TGTGCCACCAGTGATCCTAACCCAAGAATCAACACAGATACGCAGTATTTT

D gene: -
clone size: many
J gene: TRBJ1-5
V gene: TRBV27
CDR3 protein: CASSSLGGGEQPQHF
CDR3 DNA: TGTGCCAGCAGTTCCTTGGGTGGGGGCGAACAGCCCCAGCATTTT

D gene: TRBD2
clone size: many
J gene: TRBJ2-7
V gene: TRBV6-2/TRBV6-3
CDR3 protein: CASSARAGPPYEQYF
CDR3 DNA: TGTGCCAGCAGTGCCCGAGCGGGACCTCCCTACGAGCAGTACTTC

D gene: TRBD1
clone size: many
J gene: TRBJ1-2
V gene: TRBV24-1
CDR3 protein: CATSARQGGGSYGYTF
CDR3 DNA: TGTGCCACCAGTGCTAGACAGGGTGGTGGAAGCTATGGCTACACCTTC

D gene: TRBD1
clone size: -
J gene: TRBJ2-7
V gene: TRBV6-5
CDR3 protein: CASSYSPGQSSYEQYF
CDR3 DNA: TGTGCCAGCAGTTACTCGCCGGGACAGAGCTCCTACGAGCAGTACTTC

D gene: -
clone size: few
J gene: TRBJ1-6
V gene: TRBV4-1
CDR3 protein: CASSHIGRKKNSPLHF
CDR3 DNA: TGCGCCAGCAGCCATATCGGACGGAAAAAGAATTCACCCCTCCACTTT

D gene: -
clone size: many
J gene: TRBJ1-3
V gene: TRBV2
CDR3 protein: CASSPSYHHSGNTIYF
CDR3 DNA: TGTGCCAGTAGCCCCTCGTACCACCACTCTGGAAACACCATATATTTT

D gene: TRBD1
clone size: -
J gene: TRBJ2-3
V gene: TRBV4-1
CDR3 protein: CASSQGPPGTGRVNTQYF
CDR3 DNA: TGCGCCAGCAGCCAAGGCCCCCCGGGGACAGGACGGGTGAATACGCAGTATTTT

D gene: TRBD1
clone size: -
J gene: TRBJ2-1
V gene: TRBV6-1
CDR3 protein: CASFEGQVHGAPNEQFF
CDR3 DNA: TGTGCCAGCTTCGAGGGACAGGTACACGGGGCCCCCAATGAGCAGTTCTTC

D gene: TRBD1
clone size: -
J gene: TRBJ1-1
V gene: TRBV19
CDR3 protein: CASSNHRGPTPAFF
CDR3 DNA: TGTGCCAGTAGTAACCACAGGGGGCCCACTCCGGCTTTCTTT

D gene: TRBD1
clone size: -
J gene: TRBJ1-5
V gene: TRBV19
CDR3 protein: CASSKDRDGNQPQHF
CDR3 DNA: TGTGCCAGTAGTAAGGACAGGGATGGCAATCAGCCCCAGCATTTT

D gene: -
clone size: -
J gene: TRBJ1-2
V gene: TRBV30
CDR3 protein: CAWTVDTAFGYTF
CDR3 DNA: TGTGCCTGGACCGTGGATACCGCATTCGGCTACACCTTC

D gene: TRBD2
clone size: many
J gene: TRBJ2-1
V gene: TRBV20-1
CDR3 protein: CSAPKGWGEGRGEQFF
CDR3 DNA: TGCAGTGCACCCAAGGGGTGGGGGGAGGGGCGCGGTGAGCAGTTCTTC

D gene: -
clone size: few
J gene: TRBJ1-3
V gene: TRBV7-2
CDR3 protein: CASSLALSLSGNTIYF
CDR3 DNA: TGTGCCAGCAGCTTAGCTCTGTCCCTCTCCGGAAACACCATATATTTT

D gene: -
clone size: -
J gene: TRBJ2-1
V gene: TRBV27
CDR3 protein: CASSLGGPYNEQFF
CDR3 DNA: TGTGCCAGCAGTTTAGGGGGGCCATACAATGAGCAGTTCTTC